The present TCR beta chain was sequenced within a study of T cells in tuberculosis (dated by TCRdb to the late 2010s). Turning to the overall study: To characterize T cells specific for the mycobacterial lipid antigen glucose monomycolate (GMM), the study used CD1B tetramers together with high-throughput TCR immunosequencing. With 10 or so people per group, a South African clinical cohort compared IGRA-negative adolescents, IGRA-positive adolescents with latent tuberculosis, and adults with active tuberculosis.

The paper's findings and limits, for the study overall: Compared with IGRA-negative controls, TCR-alpha repertoires from active tuberculosis had smaller mean NN-distances to GMM-specific TCRs, which suggests that these TCRs underwent clonal expansion. A classifier using the diverse GMM-specific repertoire reached about 90% accuracy (AUROC around 0.9), compared with approximately 70% accuracy using GEM motif frequencies. Which clinical samples got chosen depended on the availability of cryopreserved specimens, and the active tuberculosis cases were adults, whereas the controls were adolescents. Shorter CDR3-alpha lengths in active tuberculosis patients partly drove the smaller NN-distances, and the TCR-beta difference was not statistically significant.

At study entry, adolescents were screened for latent tuberculosis infection using a tuberculin skin test and the QuantiFERON-TB GOLD In-Tube IGRA. Immunosequencing was performed on unsorted cryopreserved PBMC and covered 100,000 or so T cells per clinical donor on average. Eleven high schools in the Worcester region of the Western Cape, South Africa, served as enrollment sites for adolescents aged 12 to 18 years. Ten M. tuberculosis-infected and around 10 uninfected adolescents were selected with matching for age and sex. PBMC from adolescents were isolated by density centrifugation from freshly drawn heparinized blood and were then cryopreserved. V loses 5 bases at its end and J loses 0 bases; junction bases beyond the gene matches: 2. CDR1 and CDR2, looked up from the germline V gene, are LGHNA and YSLEER. There are 15 amino acids in the CDR3, from cysteine to phenylalanine inclusive. Solely the CDR3 DNA is kept, with 45 bases framed from the first base.

The immunoSEQ multiplex PCR assay was used to generate TCR libraries, with TCR-beta and/or TCR-alpha/delta assays applied to each sample. The Illumina high-throughput platform was used to sequence the amplified TCR libraries. Regarding the original processing steps: Clustering and dimensionality reduction relied on pairwise TCRdist distances among GMM-specific receptors from T cells that were either sorted ex vivo or expanded in vitro. The score assigned to each clinical repertoire was mean NN-distance, meaning the average TCRdist to the nearest 10% of tetramer-positive reference sequences. GEM TCR motif frequency was calculated as the fraction of unique TCRs that matched known GEM sequences in V/J usage and CDR3 length. Linear discriminant analysis with leave-one-out cross-validation, implemented in scikit-learn, was used to classify active tuberculosis. TCRdb holds this immuneACCESS table with in-frame rearrangements only. Some clones are missing; in checked studies, unresolved V genes explain under half, and the rest has no known cause. The D gene and trimming were derived from the DNA, and the V and J assignments and clone size from that table. Across this sample there are about 37,000 clones, with 85% to 95% seen only once. Around 10% of the sample is held by the ten biggest clonotypes.

As concerns this clone: There is no known antigen for this receptor. The record has no base qualities; no much larger clone is one base away.

The clonotype comes from a donor aged 10 to 29 with latent tuberculosis or without tuberculosis infection. Some clones in this sample may be carry-over from other donors' samples. The V gene is TRBV4-3 and the J gene is TRBJ2-2; 8 central nucleotides agree with TRBD1. The sample consisted of PBMCs. Here is the DNA: TGCGCCAGCAGCACGGACAGGGCGAACACCGGGGAGCTGTTTTTT. It encodes CASSTDRANTGELFF.